Listed here is a single T cell receptor (beta chain). Its recognized antigen is unknown. It has no much larger one-base neighbor in the sample; base qualities were not kept. The data were obtained in a study of T cells in localized non-small cell lung cancer (dated by TCRdb to about 2020). Study-level background: The study examined T cell repertoires in a few hundred patients with early-stage NSCLC and compared tumors with uninvolved tumor-adjacent lungs. The cohort was made up of around 250 treatment-naive NSCLC patients whose localized lung tumors had been resected. The mean age of the NSCLC patients was just over 65 years, with roughly 120 men and 85 to 110 women.

Paper-wide results and their limitations: Multi-region tumor sequencing was not performed, so intratumor heterogeneity could not be excluded. The highest T cell clonality was observed in uninvolved tumor-adjacent lung, where clonality exceeded that of tumor, suggesting that antigenic responses were more focused in uninvolved tumor-adjacent lung. A median of roughly 50 of the top 100 tumor clones turned up in the paired uninvolved adjacent lung, and roughly 30 of those clones also ranked among the top 100 of that same adjacent lung. Higher T cell density in blood was associated with longer overall survival, whereas higher clonality in adjacent lung was associated with shorter survival. Because of the exploratory design, TCR variables were selected using unadjusted p-values without false-discovery rate correction.

Via the germline V gene, CDR1 is SGHTA and CDR2 FQGTGA. Inclusive of the bounding cysteine and phenylalanine, the CDR3 is 16 residues long. Only the CDR3 part of the read is kept: 48 bases, read in frame from the first base. After removal of 1 base from V and 1 base from J, the junction retains 2 bases not matched to a gene. At diagnosis, peripheral blood, uninvolved tumor-adjacent lung and tumor were collected and were preserved as a mix of fresh-frozen and FFPE material. For TCR repertoire profiling, blood samples were analyzed as peripheral blood mononuclear cells. TCR beta CDR3 regions were sequenced from DNA using the immunoSEQ Assay. The authors processed their data as follows. To compute T cell density, TCR beta template counts were normalized to usable DNA, which was estimated by amplifying housekeeping genes. Richness was estimated using the preseqR package, with extrapolation to 400,000 templates for PBMC samples and to 120,000 templates for tissue samples. Clonality was calculated as one minus Pielou's evenness. Tissue-enriched TCRs were identified by differential abundance testing using productive amino-acid clonotypes, minimum total count 5 and alpha 0.1. The Jaccard Index and the Morisita Overlap Index were used to measure repertoire overlap between compartments. GLIPH grouped TCR beta CDR3s together with public tetramer-defined viral CDR3s, and a viral motif had to include at least three viral sequences and show V-gene enrichment. In TCRdb, the immuneACCESS table is reduced to in-frame sequences with V and J assigned. These tables do not hold every clone; where another copy was compared, an unresolved V gene accounts for under half, and the others remain unexplained. The V and J calls and clone size were taken over from that table, and D and trimming were inferred from the DNA. The sample yields 100,000 to 150,000 clones; around 89% were counted once. 1.5% to 2% of the sample rests with the top ten.

The clonotype originates from a female donor aged 60 or older with stage I lung adenocarcinoma. The material sequenced was peripheral blood, taken before any cancer treatment. The chain uses TRBV7-3 and TRBJ2-5, with 11 central nucleotides matching TRBD1. The DNA sequence follows: TGTGCCAGCAGCTTAAGTGGGACAGGGGGCCAAGAGACCCAGTACTTC. Its protein is CASSLSGTGGQETQYF.